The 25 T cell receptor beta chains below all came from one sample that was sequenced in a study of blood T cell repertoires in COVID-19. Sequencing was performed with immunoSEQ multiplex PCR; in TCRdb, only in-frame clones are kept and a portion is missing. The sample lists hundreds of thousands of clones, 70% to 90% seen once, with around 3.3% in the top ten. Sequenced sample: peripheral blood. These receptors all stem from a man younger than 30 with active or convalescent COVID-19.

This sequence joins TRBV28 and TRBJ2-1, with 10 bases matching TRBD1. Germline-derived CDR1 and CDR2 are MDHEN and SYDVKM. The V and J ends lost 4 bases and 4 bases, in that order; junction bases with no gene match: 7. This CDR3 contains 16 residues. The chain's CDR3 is CASSSRQGARYNEQFF. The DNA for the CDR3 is TGTGCCAGCAGTTCCCGACAGGGGGCCCGGTACAATGAGCAGTTCTTC. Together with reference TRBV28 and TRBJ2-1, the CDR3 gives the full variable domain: DVKVTQSSRYLVKRTGEKVFLECVQDMDHENMFWYRQDPGLGLRLIYFSYDVKMKEKGDIPEGYSVSREKKERFSLILESASTNQTSMYLCASSSRQGARYNEQFFGPGTRLTVL.

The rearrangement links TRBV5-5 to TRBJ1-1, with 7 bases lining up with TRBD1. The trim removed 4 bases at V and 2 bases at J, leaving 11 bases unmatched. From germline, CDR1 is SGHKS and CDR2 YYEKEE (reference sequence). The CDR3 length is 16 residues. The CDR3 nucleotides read TGTGCCAGCAGCCGGAGCCCCGGGACAGATAACACTGAAGCTTTCTTT. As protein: CASSRSPGTDNTEAFF.

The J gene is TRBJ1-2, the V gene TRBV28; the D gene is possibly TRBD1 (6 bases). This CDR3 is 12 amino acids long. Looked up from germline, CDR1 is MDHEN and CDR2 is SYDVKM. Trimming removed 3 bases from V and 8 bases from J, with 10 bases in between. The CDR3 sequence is CASSFPGAGYTF. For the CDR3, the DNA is TGTGCCAGCAGTTTCCCAGGGGCGGGCTACACCTTC.

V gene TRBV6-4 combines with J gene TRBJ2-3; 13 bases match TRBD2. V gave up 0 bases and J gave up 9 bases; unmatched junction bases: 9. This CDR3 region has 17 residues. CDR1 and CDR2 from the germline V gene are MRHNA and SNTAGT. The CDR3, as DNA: TGTGCCAGCAGTGACTCGTCCGGACTAGCGGGAGTGGGGACGCAGTATTTT. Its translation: CASSDSSGLAGVGTQYF.

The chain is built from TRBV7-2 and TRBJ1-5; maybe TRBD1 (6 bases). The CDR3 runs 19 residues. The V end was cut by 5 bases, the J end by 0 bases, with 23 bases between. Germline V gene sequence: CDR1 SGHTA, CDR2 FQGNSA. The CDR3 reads CASSRMEGGSTYSNQPQHF. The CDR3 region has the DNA TGTGCCAGCAGCCGTATGGAGGGGGGGTCAACCTATAGCAATCAGCCCCAGCATTTT.

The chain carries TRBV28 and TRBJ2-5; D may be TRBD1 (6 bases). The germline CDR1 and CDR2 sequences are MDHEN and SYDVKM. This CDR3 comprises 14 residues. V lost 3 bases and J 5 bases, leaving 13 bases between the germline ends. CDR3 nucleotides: TGTGCCAGCAGTTTTTCAGGGGCTTGGGAGACCCAGTACTTC. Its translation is CASSFSGAWETQYF.

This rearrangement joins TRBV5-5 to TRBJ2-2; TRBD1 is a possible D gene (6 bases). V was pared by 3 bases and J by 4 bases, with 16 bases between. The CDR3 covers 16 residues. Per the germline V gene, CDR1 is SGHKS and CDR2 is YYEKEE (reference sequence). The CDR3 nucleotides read TGTGCCAGCAGCTGGGCGCTGCAGGGGAGCACCGGGGAGCTGTTTTTT. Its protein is CASSWALQGSTGELFF.

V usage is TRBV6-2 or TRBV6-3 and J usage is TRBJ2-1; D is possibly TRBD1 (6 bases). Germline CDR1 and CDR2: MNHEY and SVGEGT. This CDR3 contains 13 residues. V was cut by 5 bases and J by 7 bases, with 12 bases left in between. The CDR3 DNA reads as TGTGCCAGCAGTCTGGACAGCCGTAATGAGCAGTTCTTC. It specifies CASSLDSRNEQFF.

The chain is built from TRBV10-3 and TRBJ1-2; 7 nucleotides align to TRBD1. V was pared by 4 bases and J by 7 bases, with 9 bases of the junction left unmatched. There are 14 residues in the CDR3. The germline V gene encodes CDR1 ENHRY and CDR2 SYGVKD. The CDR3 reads CAISGDSLSSGYTF. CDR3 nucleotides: TGTGCCATCAGTGGGGACAGTTTATCCTCTGGCTACACCTTC.

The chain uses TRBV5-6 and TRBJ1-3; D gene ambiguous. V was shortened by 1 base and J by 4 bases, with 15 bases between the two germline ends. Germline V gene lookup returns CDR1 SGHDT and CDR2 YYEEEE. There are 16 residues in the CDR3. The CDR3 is CASSLKSTAGGNTIYF. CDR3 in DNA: TGTGCCAGCAGCTTGAAGTCGACCGCGGGAGGAAACACCATATATTTT.

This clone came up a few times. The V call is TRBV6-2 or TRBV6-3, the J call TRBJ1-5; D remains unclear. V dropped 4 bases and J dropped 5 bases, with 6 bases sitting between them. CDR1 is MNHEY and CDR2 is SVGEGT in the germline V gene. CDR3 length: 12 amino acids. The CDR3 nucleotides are TGTGCCAGCAGTTTTCGGGATCAGCCCCAGCATTTT. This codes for CASSFRDQPQHF.

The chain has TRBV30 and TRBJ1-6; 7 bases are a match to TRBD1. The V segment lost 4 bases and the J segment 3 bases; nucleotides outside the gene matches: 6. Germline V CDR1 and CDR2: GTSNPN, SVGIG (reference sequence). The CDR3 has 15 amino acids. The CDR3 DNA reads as TGTGCCTGGACCGTGGACAGGCTCTATAATTCACCCCTCCACTTT. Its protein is CAWTVDRLYNSPLHF.

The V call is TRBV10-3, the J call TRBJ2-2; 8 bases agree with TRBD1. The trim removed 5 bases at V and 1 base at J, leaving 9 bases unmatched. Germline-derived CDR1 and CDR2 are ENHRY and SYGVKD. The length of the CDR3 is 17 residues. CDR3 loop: CAISPAQGARNTGELFF. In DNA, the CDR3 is TGTGCCATCAGTCCAGCTCAGGGGGCGCGGAACACCGGGGAGCTGTTTTTT.

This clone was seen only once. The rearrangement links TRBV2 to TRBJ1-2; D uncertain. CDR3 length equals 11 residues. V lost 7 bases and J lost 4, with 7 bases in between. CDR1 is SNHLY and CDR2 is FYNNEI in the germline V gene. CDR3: CASTEVYGYTF. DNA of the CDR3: TGTGCCAGCACGGAGGTCTATGGCTACACCTTC.

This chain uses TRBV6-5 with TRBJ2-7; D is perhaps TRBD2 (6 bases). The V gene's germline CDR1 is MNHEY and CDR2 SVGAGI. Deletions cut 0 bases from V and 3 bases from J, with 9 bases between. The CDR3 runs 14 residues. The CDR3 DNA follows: TGTGCCAGCAGTTACTCTGGCGGGAACTACGAGCAGTACTTC. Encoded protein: CASSYSGGNYEQYF.

The CDR3 coding sequence is TGTGCCAGCGTCTCGGGGGGGCCCGATAGAGAGACCCAGTACTTC. Its translation: CASVSGGPDRETQYF. The chain links TRBV2 to TRBJ2-5, with 8 bases that match TRBD2. The germline V gene has CDR1 SNHLY and CDR2 FYNNEI. The junction had 12 bases not matched to a gene; V was cut back by 8 bases and J by 4 bases. CDR3 length: 15 residues.

Here the CDR3 DNA reads TGTGCCAGCTCACCATTGAAGGGGGCGGGCTATGGCTACACCTTC. It yields the protein CASSPLKGAGYGYTF. The J gene is TRBJ1-2, the V gene TRBV18, with 7 bases fitting TRBD1. The CDR3 sequence is 15 residues long. With 2 bases clipped from V and 4 bases from J, the junction kept 7 bases outside the gene matches. Germline lookup yields CDR1 KGHSH and CDR2 LQKENI.

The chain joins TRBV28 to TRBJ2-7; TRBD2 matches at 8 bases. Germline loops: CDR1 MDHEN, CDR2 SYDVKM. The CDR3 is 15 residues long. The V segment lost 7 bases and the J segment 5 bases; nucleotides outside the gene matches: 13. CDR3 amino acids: CASNLRSAGVHEQYF. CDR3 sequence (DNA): TGTGCCAGCAACCTGAGGTCAGCGGGAGTTCACGAGCAGTACTTC.

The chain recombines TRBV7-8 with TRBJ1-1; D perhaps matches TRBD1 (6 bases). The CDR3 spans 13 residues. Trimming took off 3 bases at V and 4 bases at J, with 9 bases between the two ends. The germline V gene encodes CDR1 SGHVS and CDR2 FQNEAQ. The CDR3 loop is CASSFIRGTEAFF. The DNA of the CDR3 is TGTGCCAGCAGCTTTATCAGGGGCACTGAAGCTTTCTTT.

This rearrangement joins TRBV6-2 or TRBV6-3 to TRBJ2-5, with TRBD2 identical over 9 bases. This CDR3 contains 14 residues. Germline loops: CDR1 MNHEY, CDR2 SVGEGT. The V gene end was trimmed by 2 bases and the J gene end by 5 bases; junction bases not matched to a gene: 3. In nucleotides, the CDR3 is TGTGCCAGCAGTTACCTGGCGGGAGGGGAGACCCAGTACTTC. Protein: CASSYLAGGETQYF.

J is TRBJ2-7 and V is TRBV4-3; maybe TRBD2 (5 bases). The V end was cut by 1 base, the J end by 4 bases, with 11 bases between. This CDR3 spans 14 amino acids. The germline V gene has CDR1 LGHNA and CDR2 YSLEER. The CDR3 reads CASSQGAGIYEQYF. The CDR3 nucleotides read TGCGCCAGCAGCCAAGGGGCCGGGATTTACGAGCAGTACTTC.

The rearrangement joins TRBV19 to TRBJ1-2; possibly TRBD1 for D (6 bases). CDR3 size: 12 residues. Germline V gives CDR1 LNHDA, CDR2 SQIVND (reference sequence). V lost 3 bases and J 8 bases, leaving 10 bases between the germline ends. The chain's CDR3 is CASSILTGGYTF. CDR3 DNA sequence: TGTGCCAGTAGTATCCTGACAGGAGGCTACACCTTC.

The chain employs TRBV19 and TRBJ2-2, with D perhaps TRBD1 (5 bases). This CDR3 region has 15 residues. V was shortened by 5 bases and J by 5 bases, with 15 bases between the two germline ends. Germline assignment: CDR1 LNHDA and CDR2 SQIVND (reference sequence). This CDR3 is CASSPQGFTTGELFF. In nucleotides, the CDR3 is TGTGCCAGTAGTCCCCAGGGTTTTACTACCGGGGAGCTGTTTTTT.

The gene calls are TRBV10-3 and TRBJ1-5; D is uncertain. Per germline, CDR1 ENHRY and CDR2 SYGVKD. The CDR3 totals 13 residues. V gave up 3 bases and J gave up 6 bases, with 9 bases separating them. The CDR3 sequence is CAISELPPQPQHF. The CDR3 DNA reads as TGTGCCATCAGTGAACTACCCCCTCAGCCCCAGCATTTT.

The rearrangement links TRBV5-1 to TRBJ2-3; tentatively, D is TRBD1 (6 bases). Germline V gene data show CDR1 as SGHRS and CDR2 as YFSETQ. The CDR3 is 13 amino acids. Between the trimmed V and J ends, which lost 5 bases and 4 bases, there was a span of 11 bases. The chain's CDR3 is CASSHRESDTQYF. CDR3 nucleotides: TGCGCCAGCAGTCACAGGGAGTCAGATACGCAGTATTTT.